Below, 4 T cell receptor beta chains from the same sample are listed, as sequenced in a study of cytomegalovirus exposure and HLA in healthy donors. Primers included in the PCR were 60 Vbeta and 13 Jbeta primers. The data were produced by immunoSEQ multiplex PCR, yet TCRdb's version contains in-frame clones alone and is incomplete. This sample's table reports some 84,000 clones. Sequenced sample: PBMCs. The receptors shown here come from a man aged 45-65 years in good health and CMV-seronegative.

The chain uses TRBV7-9 and TRBJ2-5, with 7 bases identical to TRBD1. Germline V gene data show CDR1 as SEHNR and CDR2 as FQNEAQ (reference sequence). Trimming took 6 bases from V and 9 from J; bases not matched to a gene: 13. The CDR3 spans 14 residues. The DNA for the CDR3 is TGTGCCAGCAGTCCCGGGACAGCCAACCTGGCCCAGTACTTC. Amino acid sequence: CASSPGTANLAQYF. Variable domain in full (rest from reference TRBV7-9 and TRBJ2-5): DTGVSQNPRHKITKRGQNVTFRCDPISEHNRLYWYRQTLGQGPEFLTYFQNEAQLEKSRLLSDRFSAERPKGSFSTLEIQRTEQGDSAMYLCASSPGTANLAQYFGPGTRLLVL.

The V gene is TRBV10-3, the J gene TRBJ2-1; TRBD2 agrees at 10 bases. Germline lookup yields CDR1 ENHRY and CDR2 SYGVKD. After removal of 6 bases from V and 6 bases from J, the junction contained 14 bases not matched to a gene. The CDR3 is 17 residues long. CDR3 nucleotides: TGTGCCATCAGAGAAGCGGGGGGGCTCAATTTTTTCAATGAGCAGTTCTTC. Residues: CAIREAGGLNFFNEQFF.

This chain uses TRBV5-1 with TRBJ2-7; D is perhaps TRBD2 (5 bases). The CDR3 consists of 12 residues. Trimming pared 5 bases from V and 0 bases from J, leaving 6 bases between. CDR1 is SGHRS and CDR2 is YFSETQ in the germline V gene. The CDR3 loop is CASSRDSYEQYF. The CDR3 coding sequence is TGCGCCAGCAGTCGGGACTCCTACGAGCAGTACTTC.

The gene calls are TRBV29-1 and TRBJ2-2; 12 nucleotides line up with TRBD1. The length of the CDR3 is 15 residues. J lost 7 bases, V lost 6 bases, and 9 bases had no gene match. Germline V CDR1 and CDR2: SQVTM, ANQGSEA. The DNA for the CDR3 is TGCAGCGTGAACCCCGGGACAGGGGGCGTCGGGGAGCTGTTTTTT. This encodes CSVNPGTGGVGELFF.